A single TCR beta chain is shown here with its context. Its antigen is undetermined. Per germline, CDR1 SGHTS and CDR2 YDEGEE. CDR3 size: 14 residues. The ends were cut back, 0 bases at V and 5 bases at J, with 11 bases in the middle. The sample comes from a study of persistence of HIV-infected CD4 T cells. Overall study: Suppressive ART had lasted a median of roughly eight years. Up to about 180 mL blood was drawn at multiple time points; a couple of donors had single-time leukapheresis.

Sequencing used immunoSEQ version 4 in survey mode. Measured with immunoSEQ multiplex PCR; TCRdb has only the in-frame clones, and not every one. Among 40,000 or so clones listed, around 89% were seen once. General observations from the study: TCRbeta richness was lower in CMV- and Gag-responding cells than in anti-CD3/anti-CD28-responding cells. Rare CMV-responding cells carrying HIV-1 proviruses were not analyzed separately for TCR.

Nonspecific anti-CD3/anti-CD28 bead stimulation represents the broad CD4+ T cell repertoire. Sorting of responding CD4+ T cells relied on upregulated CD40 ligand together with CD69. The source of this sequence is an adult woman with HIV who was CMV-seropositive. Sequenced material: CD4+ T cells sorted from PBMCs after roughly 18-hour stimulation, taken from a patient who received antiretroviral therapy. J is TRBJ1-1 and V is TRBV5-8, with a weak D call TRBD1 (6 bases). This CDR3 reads CASSLGPGQTEAFF. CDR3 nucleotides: TGTGCCAGCAGCTTGGGCCCGGGACAAACTGAAGCTTTCTTT. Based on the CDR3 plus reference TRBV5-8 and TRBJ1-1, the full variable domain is EAGVTQSPTHLIKTRGQQATLRCSPISGHTSVYWYQQALGLGLQFLLWYDEGEERNRGNFPPRFSGRQFPNYSSELNVNALELEDSALYLCASSLGPGQTEAFFGQGTRLTVV.